The rows below give T cell receptor beta chains drawn from one sample of a study of T cells after yellow fever vaccination. From the 5' RACE reads, TCRdb called clonotypes with MiXCR, one entry per CDR3 protein. The data contain about 350,000 distinct CDR3 sequences, approximately 10% of them singletons. This specimen consisted of PBMCs, obtained on the day of the first yellow fever vaccination. The receptors shown here come from a young man who received the YFV17D yellow fever vaccine. CDR3s include the opening cysteine and the closing phenylalanine or tryptophan. The D gene is left open where the match is weak. Size tells how often a clone was seen (once, few, many) or the class of an expanded clone, and some rows leave it out.

j_call: TRBJ2-7; d_call: TRBD2; v_call: TRBV3-1; clone_size: .; cdr3_length: 17; cdr3_nt: TGTGCCAGCAGCCACCAAGGGGTAGCGGGGGCCCTTGGCGAGCAGTACTTC; cdr3_aa: CASSHQGVAGALGEQYF
j_call: TRBJ2-2; d_call: .; v_call: TRBV24-1; clone_size: .; cdr3_length: 17; cdr3_nt: TGTGCCACCAGTGATACGATTGGGACAAGGAACACCGGGGAGCTGTTTTTT; cdr3_aa: CATSDTIGTRNTGELFF
j_call: TRBJ1-2; d_call: .; v_call: TRBV20-1; clone_size: few; cdr3_length: 11; cdr3_nt: TGCAGTGCCCAGGGCAACTATGGCTACACCTTC; cdr3_aa: CSAQGNYGYTF
j_call: TRBJ2-1; d_call: TRBD2; v_call: TRBV28; clone_size: few; cdr3_length: 16; cdr3_nt: TGTGCCAGCAGTTTCGGGGCGGGGGGCCCTTATAATGAGCAGTTCTTC; cdr3_aa: CASSFGAGGPYNEQFF
j_call: TRBJ1-1; d_call: .; v_call: TRBV7-9; clone_size: many; cdr3_length: 14; cdr3_nt: TGTGCCAGCAGCCGCCGACAGGTGAACACTGAAGCTTTCTTT; cdr3_aa: CASSRRQVNTEAFF
j_call: TRBJ2-2; d_call: .; v_call: TRBV28; clone_size: .; cdr3_length: 16; cdr3_nt: TGTGCCAGCATTCCTGGAGGACGGGGCAACACCGGGGAGCTGTTTTTT; cdr3_aa: CASIPGGRGNTGELFF
j_call: TRBJ2-3; d_call: .; v_call: TRBV20-1; clone_size: once; cdr3_length: 10; cdr3_nt: TGCAGTGCTAGCGCAGATACGCAGTATTTT; cdr3_aa: CSASADTQYF
j_call: TRBJ2-1; d_call: TRBD2; v_call: TRBV20-1; clone_size: few; cdr3_length: 14; cdr3_nt: TGCAGTGCCCCCGGGACTAGCTTCTACAATGAGCAGTTCTTC; cdr3_aa: CSAPGTSFYNEQFF
j_call: TRBJ2-2; d_call: .; v_call: TRBV7-2; clone_size: .; cdr3_length: 13; cdr3_nt: TGTGCCAGCAGCTTAACGGGGACCGGGGAGCCGTTTTTT; cdr3_aa: CASSLTGTGEPFF
j_call: TRBJ2-5; d_call: .; v_call: TRBV6-5; clone_size: few; cdr3_length: 16; cdr3_nt: TGTGCCAGCAGTTACTCGAAACAGGGGAGGAAAGAGACCCAGTACTTC; cdr3_aa: CASSYSKQGRKETQYF
j_call: TRBJ1-6; d_call: .; v_call: TRBV7-9; clone_size: few; cdr3_length: 15; cdr3_nt: TGTGCCAGCAGCCCCCCTGCCACTGGCAATTCACCCCTCCACTTT; cdr3_aa: CASSPPATGNSPLHF
j_call: TRBJ1-5; d_call: .; v_call: TRBV18; clone_size: .; cdr3_length: 15; cdr3_nt: TGTGCCAGCTCTTCCAACCGGGACACCCCTCCGCCCCAGCATTTT; cdr3_aa: CASSSNRDTPPPQHF
j_call: TRBJ2-1; d_call: TRBD2; v_call: TRBV20-1; clone_size: few; cdr3_length: 15; cdr3_nt: TGCAGTGCTTCTCTAGCGGGGGGGCCCAACAATGAGCAGTTCTTC; cdr3_aa: CSASLAGGPNNEQFF
j_call: TRBJ1-1; d_call: TRBD1; v_call: TRBV12-3/TRBV12-4; clone_size: few; cdr3_length: 15; cdr3_nt: TGTGCCAGCAGTTTAGAGGGCAGGGGGTTGACTGAAGCTTTCTTT; cdr3_aa: CASSLEGRGLTEAFF
j_call: TRBJ2-2; d_call: .; v_call: TRBV4-2; clone_size: .; cdr3_length: 14; cdr3_nt: TGTGCCAGCAGCCAAGCCTCGAACACCGGGGAGCTGTTTTTT; cdr3_aa: CASSQASNTGELFF
j_call: TRBJ1-2; d_call: TRBD1; v_call: TRBV11-1; clone_size: few; cdr3_length: 18; cdr3_nt: TGTGCCAGCAGCCGCCGGGGACAGGGTTATTACGCGGGCTATGGCTACACCTTC; cdr3_aa: CASSRRGQGYYAGYGYTF